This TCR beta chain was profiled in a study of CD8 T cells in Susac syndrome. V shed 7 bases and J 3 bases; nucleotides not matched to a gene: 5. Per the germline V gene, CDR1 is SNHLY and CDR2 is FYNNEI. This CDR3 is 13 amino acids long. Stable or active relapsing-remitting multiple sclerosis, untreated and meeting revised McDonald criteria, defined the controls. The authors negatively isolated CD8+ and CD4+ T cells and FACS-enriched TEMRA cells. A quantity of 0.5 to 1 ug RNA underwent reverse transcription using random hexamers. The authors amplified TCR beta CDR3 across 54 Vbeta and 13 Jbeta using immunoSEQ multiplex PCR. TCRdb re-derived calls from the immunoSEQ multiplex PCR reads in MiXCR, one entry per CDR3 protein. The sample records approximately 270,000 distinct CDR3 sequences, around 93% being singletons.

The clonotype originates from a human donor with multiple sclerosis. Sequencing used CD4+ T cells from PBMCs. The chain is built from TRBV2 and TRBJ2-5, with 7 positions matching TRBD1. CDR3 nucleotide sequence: TGTGCCAGCAAAACAGGGGAGAAAGAGACCCAGTACTTC. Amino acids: CASKTGEKETQYF.